These 14 T cell receptor beta chains share one sample of origin, sequenced in a study of response to subunit inactivated influenza vaccine. Via MiXCR, TCRdb re-called the RT-PCR reads, giving one row per CDR3 protein. The table has about 800,000 distinct CDR3 sequences, about 20% seen once; the top ten hold roughly a tenth. The sample consisted of PBMCs from blood, taken more than 4 days after vaccination. Receptors originate from a man in his forties or fifties who received an inactivated influenza vaccine.

This clonotype was counted at least ten times. This sequence joins TRBV10-3 and TRBJ2-1; D is unclear. The germline V gene encodes CDR1 ENHRY and CDR2 SYGVKD. Trimming cost V 4 bases and J 7 bases, with 11 bases left between them. The CDR3 sequence is 13 residues long. CDR3 loop: CAISVSRENEQFF. CDR3 bases: TGTGCCATCAGTGTATCTAGGGAAAATGAGCAGTTCTTC.

This clonotype showed up just a few times. V usage is TRBV6-2 or TRBV6-3 and J usage is TRBJ2-5, with D hard to call. Trimming took 6 bases from V and 4 from J, leaving 12 bases between them. CDR3 size: 13 residues. The V gene's germline CDR1 is MNHEY and CDR2 SVGEGT. The CDR3 DNA reads as TGTGCCAGCAGAAGAAGGGTGGTAGAGACCCAGTACTTC. Residues: CASRRRVVETQYF.

V and J are TRBV20-1 and TRBJ2-7, with 10 bases fitting TRBD1. V dropped 6 bases and J dropped 2; count of bases not matched to a gene: 10. Per germline, CDR1 DFQATT and CDR2 SNEGSKA (reference sequence). The CDR3 loop spans 15 amino acids. CDR3: CSAHNRDRGTYEQYF. As DNA, the CDR3 is TGCAGTGCCCACAACCGGGACAGGGGAACCTACGAGCAGTACTTC.

The V call is TRBV20-1, the J call TRBJ2-1; D is possibly TRBD1 or TRBD2 (5 bases each). The length of the CDR3 is 15 residues. CDR1 and CDR2 (germline): DFQATT, SNEGSKA (reference sequence). Deletions cut 0 bases from V and 2 bases from J, with 11 bases between. DNA of the CDR3: TGCAGTGCTAGAGATCGGCAGGGAGCCTACAATGAGCAGTTCTTC. It yields the protein CSARDRQGAYNEQFF.

In its sample, this clonotype was seen many times. The J gene is TRBJ2-2, the V gene TRBV7-2; 9 bases map to TRBD1. The CDR3 consists of 14 residues. Unmatched junction bases numbered 5, after V lost 5 bases and J lost 7 bases. Germline V gene lookup returns CDR1 SGHTA and CDR2 FQGNSA. The CDR3 sequence: CASSQGTGRGELFF. The CDR3 nucleotides are TGTGCCAGCAGCCAGGGGACAGGGCGCGGGGAGCTGTTTTTT.

V gene TRBV7-2 combines with J gene TRBJ2-5; D could derive from TRBD1 or TRBD2 (6 bases each). CDR1 is SGHTA, CDR2 FQGNSA, per germline. The CDR3 covers 15 residues. V was trimmed by 0 bases and J by 3 bases, leaving 11 bases between them. The CDR3 sequence is CASSLAGGQKETQYF. The CDR3 DNA is TGTGCCAGCAGCTTAGCGGGGGGCCAAAAAGAGACCCAGTACTTC.

The chain couples TRBV18 to TRBJ1-2, with D perhaps TRBD1 (5 bases). The V and J ends lost 0 bases and 8 bases respectively, with 10 bases between them. In germline, CDR1 is KGHSH, CDR2 LQKENI. This CDR3 region has 13 residues. The CDR3 coding sequence is TGTGCCAGCTCACCACCGATGGGGGTCGGCTACACCTTC. Translating gives CASSPPMGVGYTF.

The V call is TRBV20-1, the J call TRBJ2-3; D remains ambiguous. This CDR3 is built from 14 residues. V gave up 0 bases and J gave up 1 base, with 8 bases separating them. From germline, CDR1 is DFQATT and CDR2 SNEGSKA (reference sequence). The CDR3 spells CSARDLGGTDTQYF. CDR3 DNA: TGCAGTGCTAGAGATCTGGGCGGCACAGATACGCAGTATTTT.

V usage is TRBV20-1 and J usage is TRBJ1-5; D not certain. The CDR3 loop spans 15 amino acids. Per germline, CDR1 DFQATT and CDR2 SNEGSKA (reference sequence). Trimming pared 1 base from V and 0 bases from J, leaving 10 bases between. The CDR3 spells CSARVSGYSNQPQHF. As DNA, the CDR3 is TGCAGTGCTAGAGTTTCCGGTTATAGCAATCAGCCCCAGCATTTT.

V usage is TRBV20-1 and J usage is TRBJ2-2; TRBD2 matches 9 bases. The J segment lost 3 bases and the V segment lost 2 bases, leaving 7 bases of the junction unmatched. The CDR3 contains 16 residues. The germline gives CDR1 DFQATT, CDR2 SNEGSKA (reference sequence). Here the CDR3 reads CSARKGLAAYTGELFF. CDR3 bases: TGCAGTGCTAGAAAGGGACTAGCCGCATACACCGGGGAGCTGTTTTTT.

This clonotype has just one count. This rearrangement joins TRBV7-2 to TRBJ2-2; D ambiguous. This CDR3 is 14 amino acids long. V was clipped by 2 bases and J by 6 bases, with 10 bases between them. The V gene's germline CDR1 is SGHTA and CDR2 FQGNSA. CDR3 DNA: TGTGCCAGCAGCTTATCAACCCCAGCCGGGGAGCTGTTTTTT. This translates into CASSLSTPAGELFF.

The chain links TRBV3-1 to TRBJ2-3, with no clear D. Germline values: CDR1 LGHDT, CDR2 YNNKEL (reference sequence). V was cut by 4 bases and J by 9 bases, with 14 bases left in between. CDR3 size: 13 residues. The CDR3 here is CASSPGAPYTQYF. As DNA, the CDR3 is TGTGCCAGCAGCCCCGGAGCACCCTACACGCAGTATTTT.

This clonotype came up a few times. DNA for the CDR3: TGTGCCAGCAGCTATGGACAGGGATATGGTCAGCCCCAGCATTTT. The encoded protein is CASSYGQGYGQPQHF. The V gene is TRBV27, the J gene TRBJ1-5; 8 nucleotides match TRBD1. V lost 6 bases and J lost 6; bases outside the gene matches: 10. Germline V gene data show CDR1 as MNHEY and CDR2 as SMNVEV (reference sequence). The CDR3 has 15 amino acids.

This clonotype was observed a handful of times. The V call is TRBV12-3 or TRBV12-4, the J call TRBJ2-2, with D perhaps TRBD1 (5 bases). Trimming took 6 bases from V and 3 from J, leaving 11 bases between them. The CDR3 contains 14 residues. This CDR3 is CASSRQHDTGELFF. CDR3 in DNA: TGTGCCAGCAGCCGACAGCACGACACCGGGGAGCTGTTTTTT.